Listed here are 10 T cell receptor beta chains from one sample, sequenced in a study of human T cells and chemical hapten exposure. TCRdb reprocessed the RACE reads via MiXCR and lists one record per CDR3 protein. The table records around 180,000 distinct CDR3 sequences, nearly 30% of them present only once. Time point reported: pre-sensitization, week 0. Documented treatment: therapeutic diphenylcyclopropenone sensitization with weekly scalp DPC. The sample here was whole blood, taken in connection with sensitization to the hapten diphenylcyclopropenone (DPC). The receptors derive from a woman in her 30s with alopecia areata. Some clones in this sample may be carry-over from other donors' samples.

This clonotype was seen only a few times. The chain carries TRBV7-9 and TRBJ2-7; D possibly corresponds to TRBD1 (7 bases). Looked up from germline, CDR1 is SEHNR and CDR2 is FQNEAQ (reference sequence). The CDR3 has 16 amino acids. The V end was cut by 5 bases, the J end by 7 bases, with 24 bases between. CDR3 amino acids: CASSPRSGQGGGEQYF. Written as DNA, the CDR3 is TGTGCCAGCAGCCCCCGTTCCGGGCAGGGGGGAGGAGAGCAGTACTTC.

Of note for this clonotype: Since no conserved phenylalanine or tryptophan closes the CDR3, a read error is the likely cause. CDR3 loop: CASSLLDGNTEAFL. CDR3 sequence (DNA): TGCGCCAGCAGCTTACTTGATGGGAACACTGAAGCTTTCTTA. The rearrangement links TRBV5-1 to TRBJ1-1; D remains unclear. Germline V gene lookup returns CDR1 SGHRS and CDR2 YFSETQ. The CDR3 runs to 14 residues. V was pared by 2 bases and J by 1 base, with 9 bases between.

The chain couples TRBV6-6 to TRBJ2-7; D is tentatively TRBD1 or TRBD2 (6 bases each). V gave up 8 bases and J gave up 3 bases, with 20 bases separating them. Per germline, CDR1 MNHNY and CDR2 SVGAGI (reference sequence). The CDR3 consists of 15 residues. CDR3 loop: CASAQTGADVYEQYF. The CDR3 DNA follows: TGTGCCAGCGCCCAGACGGGGGCTGACGTCTACGAGCAGTACTTC.

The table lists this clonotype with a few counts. CDR3 DNA: TGCAGCGTTGCTGTACTAGCGGGCGTGGGGACCGGGGAGCTGTTTTTT. This gives the protein CSVAVLAGVGTGELFF. The genes are TRBV29-1 and TRBJ2-2, with 9 bases identical to TRBD2. This CDR3 region has 16 residues. The V and J ends lost 4 bases and 5 bases, in that order; junction bases with no gene match: 11. Germline CDR1 SQVTM, CDR2 ANQGSEA.

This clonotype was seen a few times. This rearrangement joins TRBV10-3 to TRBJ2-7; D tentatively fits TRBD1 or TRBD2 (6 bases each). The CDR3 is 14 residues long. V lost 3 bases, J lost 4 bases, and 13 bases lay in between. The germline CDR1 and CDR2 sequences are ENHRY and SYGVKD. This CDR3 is CAISEGGGVYEQYF. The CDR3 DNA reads TGTGCCATCAGTGAAGGAGGGGGTGTTTACGAGCAGTACTTC.

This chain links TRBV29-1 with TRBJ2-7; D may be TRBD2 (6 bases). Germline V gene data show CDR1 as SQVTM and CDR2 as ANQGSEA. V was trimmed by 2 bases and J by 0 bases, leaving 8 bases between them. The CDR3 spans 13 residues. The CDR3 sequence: CSVERGSSYEQYF. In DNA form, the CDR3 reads TGCAGCGTTGAACGGGGGTCCTCCTACGAGCAGTACTTC.

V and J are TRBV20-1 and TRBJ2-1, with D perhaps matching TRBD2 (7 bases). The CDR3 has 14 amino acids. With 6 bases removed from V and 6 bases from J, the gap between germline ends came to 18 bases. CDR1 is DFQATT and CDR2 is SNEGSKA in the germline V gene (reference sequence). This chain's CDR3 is CSAIRGGLGNEQFF. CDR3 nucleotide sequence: TGCAGTGCCATTAGGGGGGGGCTGGGCAATGAGCAGTTCTTC.

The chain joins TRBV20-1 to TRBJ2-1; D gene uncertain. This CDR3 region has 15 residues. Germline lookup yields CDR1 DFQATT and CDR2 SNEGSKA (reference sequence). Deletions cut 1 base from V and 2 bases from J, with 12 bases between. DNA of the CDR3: TGCAGTGCTAGAGGCGGACCCCTAGCCTACAATGAGCAGTTCTTC. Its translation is CSARGGPLAYNEQFF.

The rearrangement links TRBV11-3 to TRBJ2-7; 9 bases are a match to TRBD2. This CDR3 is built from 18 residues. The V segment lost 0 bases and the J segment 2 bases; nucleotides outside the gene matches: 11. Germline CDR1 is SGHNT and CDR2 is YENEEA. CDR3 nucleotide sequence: TGTGCCAGCAGCTTAGAGGGGGTCGCTAGCGGGGTCCCCTACGAGCAGTACTTC. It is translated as CASSLEGVASGVPYEQYF.

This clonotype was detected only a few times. This CDR3 is CASSVATGTGETQYF. The CDR3 coding sequence is TGTGCCAGCAGCGTAGCTACGGGGACGGGGGAGACCCAGTACTTC. The chain employs TRBV9 and TRBJ2-5; TRBD1 or TRBD2 may be the D gene (5 bases each). This CDR3 spans 15 amino acids. Trimming removed 0 bases from V and 5 bases from J, with 14 bases in between. Germline V gene data show CDR1 as SGDLS and CDR2 as YYNGEE.